The rows below give T cell receptor beta chains drawn from one sample of a study of OX40 agonist ivuxolimab in advanced cancers. Only in-frame clones appear in the TCRdb table, and some are missing; sequencing was by immunoSEQ multiplex PCR. Of 67,000 or so clones in the sample, roughly 88% were seen once. The specimen was CD4+ or CD8+ T cells sorted from blood, collected in a trial of the OX40 agonist ivuxolimab. The receptor source for this set is an adult with an advanced solid tumor such as melanoma, head and neck, liver or kidney cancer. Both conserved end residues are trimmed from each CDR3. The order of the fields is CDR3 protein, V gene, J gene.

ASSLQGGDTEAF	TRBV5-1	TRBJ1-1
ASSLGGGADTQY	TRBV13	TRBJ2-3
ASSGISTGAGELF	TRBV9	TRBJ2-2
ASSQRTSGVLRGNEQF	TRBV18	TRBJ2-1
ASSPQGDTQY	TRBV11-1	TRBJ2-3
ASSPGDGNIQY	TRBV5-4	TRBJ2-4
ASSLNPAEVRAF	TRBV11-2	TRBJ1-1
ASSPRTGEQY	TRBV7-9	TRBJ2-7
ASSEKSTNQPQH	TRBV6-5	TRBJ1-5
ASSTRQGPSYEQY	TRBV21-1	TRBJ2-7
ASSSQQWEGGTEAF	TRBV7-2	TRBJ1-1
ASSPGQTETQY	TRBV5-1	TRBJ2-5